The entry below describes one TCR beta chain. Its specificity is unknown. In the original processing: Junction-only immunoSEQ data arrived without quality scores, meaning filtering differed. Repertoires were generated with immunoSEQ multiplex PCR, while TCRdb's copy carries only in-frame clones and drops some. From that table come the V and J calls and clone size; the DNA was used to work out D and trimming. This sample has approximately 1.4 million clones, with 95% to 99% found just once. The data originate from a study of shared clonotypes between healthy human individuals. The overall study: A couple of women and three men aged 18 to 49 made up the donors. The study, taken as a whole, reports: Estimated richness values were generally larger in naive subsets than in memory subsets.

The clonotype comes from a man between 25 and 39 years old in good health. The sample comprised naive CD4+ T cells sorted from blood. Subset indicated: CD45RA+ positively selected.

In nucleotides, the CDR3 is TGCAGCGTGGCGACAGGGATTGGGGTTTCAGGCGAGACCCAGTACTTC. Protein product: CSVATGIGVSGETQYF. The chain uses TRBV29-1 and TRBJ2-5, with 7 bases fitting TRBD1. This CDR3 region has 16 residues. The V gene's germline CDR1 is SQVTM and CDR2 ANQGSEA. The V and J ends lost 6 bases and 5 bases, in that order; junction bases with no gene match: 18. Combining the CDR3 with reference TRBV29-1 and TRBJ2-5 gives the whole variable domain SAVISQKPSRDICQRGTSLTIQCQVDSQVTMMFWYRQQPGQSLTLIATANQGSEATYESGFVIDKFPISRPNLTFSTLTVSNMSPEDSSIYLCSVATGIGVSGETQYFGPGTRLLVL.